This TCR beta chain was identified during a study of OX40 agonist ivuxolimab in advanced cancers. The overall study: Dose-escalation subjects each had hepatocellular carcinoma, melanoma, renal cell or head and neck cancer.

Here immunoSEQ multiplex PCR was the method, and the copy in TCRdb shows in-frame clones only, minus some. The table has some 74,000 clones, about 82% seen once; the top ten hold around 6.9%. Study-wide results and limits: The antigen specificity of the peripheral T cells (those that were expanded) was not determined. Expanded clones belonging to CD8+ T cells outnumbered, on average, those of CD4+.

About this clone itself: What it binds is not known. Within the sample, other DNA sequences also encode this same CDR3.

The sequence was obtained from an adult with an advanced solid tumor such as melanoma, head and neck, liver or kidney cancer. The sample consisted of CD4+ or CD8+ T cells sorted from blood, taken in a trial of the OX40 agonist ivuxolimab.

The CDR3 sequence: CASSPEGEKLFF. Here the CDR3 DNA reads TGTGCCAGCTCACCGGAGGGAGAAAAACTGTTTTTT. V is TRBV18 and J is TRBJ1-4; D ambiguous. Germline V gene sequence: CDR1 KGHSH, CDR2 LQKENI. The CDR3 runs 12 residues. Between the trimmed V and J ends, which lost 3 bases and 8 bases, there was a span of 7 bases.